The 24 T cell receptor beta chains listed next were all sequenced from one sample in a study of Ad26.COV2.S vaccination and SARS-CoV-2 variants. Described treatment: some 20 received Ad26.COV2.S at low or high dose, single or two shots; about 5 received placebo; per-sample allocation not given. Specimens were obtained on day 63 following the first vaccine or placebo injection. Only in-frame clones appear in the TCRdb table, and some are missing; sequencing was by immunoSEQ multiplex PCR. This sample has roughly 420,000 clones, with nearly 90% found just once. The starting material was peripheral blood, obtained in a trial of Ad26.COV2.S vaccine versus placebo. The receptors come from a person between 18 and 59 years old who received the Ad26.COV2.S COVID-19 vaccine or a placebo.

The chain has TRBV7-2 and TRBJ2-7; D call uncertain. The CDR3 has 14 residues. V lost 5 bases to trimming and J lost 2 bases, with 13 bases between them. CDR1 is SGHTA and CDR2 is FQGNSA in the germline V gene. The CDR3 DNA reads as TGTGCCAGCAGCCCGGTTCTCCCGCCCTACGAGCAGTACTTC. It specifies CASSPVLPPYEQYF.

The J gene is TRBJ1-4, the V gene TRBV12-3 or TRBV12-4; 9 nucleotides line up with TRBD1. The junction had 8 bases not matched to a gene; V was cut back by 3 bases and J by 15 bases. The CDR3 totals 13 residues. The CDR3 DNA is TGTGCCAGCAGTTTCCGCCTGCGGGACAGGGTGTTTTTT. Its translation is CASSFRLRDRVFF.

V usage is TRBV27 and J usage is TRBJ2-4; the D call may be TRBD1 or TRBD2 (5 bases each). The germline V gene encodes CDR1 MNHEY and CDR2 SMNVEV (reference sequence). CDR3 size: 15 residues. The ends were cut back, 5 bases at V and 10 bases at J, with 21 bases in the middle. The CDR3 loop reads CASSPSPGLGPIQYF. The CDR3 nucleotides read TGTGCCAGCAGTCCAAGTCCGGGGCTAGGGCCTATTCAGTACTTC.

This chain joins TRBV14 and TRBJ1-1; D gene unclear. The germline CDR1 and CDR2 sequences are SGHDN and FVKESK. The CDR3 runs to 13 residues. Trimming removed 1 base from V and 4 bases from J, with 7 bases in between. Here the CDR3 DNA reads TGTGCCAGCAGCCAAGTACCGGGCACTGAAGCTTTCTTT. Translating it yields CASSQVPGTEAFF.

The V call is TRBV5-5, the J call TRBJ2-5, with D possibly TRBD1 on 5 matching bases. CDR3 length: 15 residues. V lost 2 bases to trimming and J lost 0 bases, with 11 bases between them. CDR1 and CDR2 (germline): SGHKS, YYEKEE (reference sequence). CDR3 loop: CASSFRQTYQETQYF. The CDR3 bases are TGTGCCAGCAGCTTCAGACAGACCTACCAAGAGACCCAGTACTTC. Full variable domain (rest looked up from reference TRBV5-5 and TRBJ2-5): DAGVTQSPTHLIKTRGQQVTLRCSPISGHKSVSWYQQVLGQGPQFIFQYYEKEERGRGNFPDRFSARQFPNYSSELNVNALLLGDSALYLCASSFRQTYQETQYFGPGTRLLVL.

The chain recombines TRBV9 with TRBJ1-6; a possible D gene is TRBD1 (6 bases). The CDR3 loop spans 14 amino acids. V was pared by 3 bases and J by 9 bases, with 13 bases between. Germline V gene lookup returns CDR1 SGDLS and CDR2 YYNGEE. Here the CDR3 DNA reads TGTGCCAGCAGCGCCACGGGGGCAGCTTCACCCCTCCACTTT. Protein sequence: CASSATGAASPLHF.

The chain is built from TRBV5-6 and TRBJ2-1; perhaps TRBD1 as D (5 bases). The CDR3 is made up of 12 amino acids. The germline V gene has CDR1 SGHDT and CDR2 YYEEEE. V shed 4 bases and J shed 9 bases, with 11 bases lying between them. CDR3 sequence (DNA): TGTGCCAGCAGCCGCGGACAACTTGAGCAGTTCTTC. Protein product: CASSRGQLEQFF. Full variable domain (missing parts from reference TRBV5-6 and TRBJ2-1): DAGVTQSPTHLIKTRGQQVTLRCSPKSGHDTVSWYQQALGQGPQFIFQYYEEEERQRGNFPDRFSGHQFPNYSSELNVNALLLGDSALYLCASSRGQLEQFFGPGTRLTVL.

The chain recombines TRBV28 with TRBJ1-3; no definite D call. Deletions cut 3 bases from V and 1 base from J, with 13 bases between. This CDR3 has 16 amino acids. Germline V gene sequence: CDR1 MDHEN, CDR2 SYDVKM. CDR3 protein: CASSFHVGVSGNTIYF. DNA for the CDR3: TGTGCCAGCAGTTTTCATGTCGGGGTATCTGGAAACACCATATATTTT.

The chain employs TRBV7-8 and TRBJ1-1; D call uncertain. Trimming stripped 5 bases from V and 5 bases from J, with 9 bases between. CDR1 is SGHVS and CDR2 is FQNEAQ in the germline V gene. This CDR3 is built from 12 residues. For the CDR3, the DNA is TGTGCCAGCAGCCCTCGGTGGACTGAAGCTTTCTTT. Protein: CASSPRWTEAFF. The whole variable domain, remainder taken from reference TRBV7-8 and TRBJ1-1, is GAGVSQSPRYKVAKRGQDVALRCDPISGHVSLFWYQQALGQGPEFLTYFQNEAQLDKSGLPSDRFFAERPEGSVSTLKIQRTQQEDSAVYLCASSPRWTEAFFGQGTRLTVV.

This chain links TRBV10-3 with TRBJ1-5, with D tentatively TRBD1 (6 bases). The germline V gene encodes CDR1 ENHRY and CDR2 SYGVKD. V gave up 3 bases and J gave up 4 bases, with 10 bases separating them. CDR3 size: 14 residues. CDR3 loop: CAISEWQGNQPQHF. The CDR3 DNA follows: TGTGCCATCAGTGAATGGCAGGGGAATCAGCCCCAGCATTTT.

The gene calls are TRBV20-1 and TRBJ2-7; no definite D call. The CDR3 consists of 12 residues. V was clipped by 3 bases and J by 6 bases, with 12 bases between them. Germline V gene lookup returns CDR1 DFQATT and CDR2 SNEGSKA (reference sequence). The CDR3 DNA reads TGCAGTGCTAGTGGCCCAGCTGGCGAGCAGTACTTC. The encoded protein is CSASGPAGEQYF.

The chain is built from TRBV15 and TRBJ1-1; D remains ambiguous. Trimming took off 2 bases at V and 5 bases at J, with 18 bases between the two ends. CDR3 length: 16 amino acids. Germline CDR1 and CDR2: LNHNV and YYDKDF (reference sequence). The CDR3 loop reads CATSRSGISWGTEAFF. The CDR3 nucleotides are TGTGCCACCAGCAGATCCGGTATCTCGTGGGGTACTGAAGCTTTCTTT.

The chain has TRBV5-8 and TRBJ2-1, with 13 bases that match TRBD2. V shed 4 bases and J 10 bases; nucleotides not matched to a gene: 11. The germline V gene encodes CDR1 SGHTS and CDR2 YDEGEE. The CDR3 sequence is 16 residues long. The DNA for the CDR3 is TGTGCCAGCAGCCAATGGACTAGCGGGAGTGGGGACGAGCAGTTCTTC. Its translation is CASSQWTSGSGDEQFF.

V and J are TRBV11-3 and TRBJ2-7, with D possibly being TRBD1 (6 bases). Looked up from germline, CDR1 is SGHNT and CDR2 is YENEEA. Trimming left V 8 bases short and J 7 bases short, with 24 bases between. The CDR3 spans 15 residues. CDR3 coding DNA: TGTGCCAGCCGGGACCCTTCATTGGCCCAGGGGGAGCAGTACGTC. Translation: CASRDPSLAQGEQYV.

The V and J genes are TRBV5-6 and TRBJ1-1; 9 bases map to TRBD1. The CDR3 covers 15 residues. V lost 2 bases to trimming and J lost 4 bases; unmatched junction nucleotides: 6. Germline loops: CDR1 SGHDT, CDR2 YYEEEE. This CDR3 reads CASSFLTTGGTEAFF. CDR3 nucleotides: TGTGCCAGCAGCTTCTTGACGACAGGGGGCACTGAAGCTTTCTTT.

In this sample, this clone turned up a few times. The chain carries TRBV7-9 and TRBJ1-6; D not certain. Germline CDR1 reads SEHNR; CDR2 reads FQNEAQ (reference sequence). V dropped 1 base and J dropped 0 bases, with 4 bases sitting between them. The CDR3 has 15 residues. CDR3 loop: CASSLGSSYNSPLHF. The CDR3 region has the DNA TGTGCCAGCAGCTTAGGTAGCTCCTATAATTCACCCCTCCACTTT.

This clone was detected only once. Distinct nucleotide sequences in the sample also encode this CDR3. The rearrangement joins TRBV7-2 to TRBJ1-6; no reliable D call. Germline V lookup: CDR1 SGHTA, CDR2 FQGNSA. V gave up 1 base and J gave up 10 bases, with 5 bases separating them. This CDR3 spans 12 amino acids. The CDR3 spells CASSLVGSPLHF. The CDR3 DNA sequence: TGTGCCAGCAGCTTAGTAGGGTCACCCCTCCACTTT.

The chain carries TRBV7-2 and TRBJ2-2, with a tentative D call TRBD1 (6 bases). V lost 3 bases and J 4 bases, leaving 15 bases between the germline ends. The CDR3 extends over 16 amino acids. Germline CDR1 is SGHTA and CDR2 is FQGNSA. CDR3 amino acids: CASSLTTARGTGELFF. The CDR3 bases are TGTGCCAGCAGCTTGACAACCGCCAGGGGCACCGGGGAGCTGTTTTTT.

This rearrangement joins TRBV16 to TRBJ1-2; no firm D call. V gave up 2 bases and J gave up 1 base, with 14 bases separating them. Germline CDR1 is KGHSY and CDR2 is FQNENV. The CDR3 consists of 16 residues. The DNA for the CDR3 is TGTGCCAGCAGCCAACCGGCGGGGAAGGGTAACTATGGCTACACCTTC. This encodes CASSQPAGKGNYGYTF.

The rearrangement links TRBV28 to TRBJ1-5; D remains ambiguous. Germline assignment: CDR1 MDHEN and CDR2 SYDVKM. V was pared by 4 bases and J by 1 base, with 14 bases between. This CDR3 has 16 residues. The CDR3: CASSSPAGLSNQPQHF. The DNA for the CDR3 is TGTGCCAGCAGTTCCCCTGCGGGGTTAAGCAATCAGCCCCAGCATTTT.

J is TRBJ2-1 and V is TRBV7-3; 9 bases line up with TRBD1. Germline V CDR1 and CDR2: SGHTA, FQGTGA. This CDR3 is built from 15 residues. J lost 3 bases, V lost 5 bases, and 5 bases had no gene match. CDR3 in amino acids: CASSTGDRDYNEQFF. The CDR3 nucleotides are TGTGCCAGCAGCACGGGGGACAGGGACTACAATGAGCAGTTCTTC.

The count of this clone is one. The chain links TRBV11-3 to TRBJ1-4, with 7 positions matching TRBD1. The germline V gene encodes CDR1 SGHNT and CDR2 YENEEA. V lost 4 bases and J lost 7; bases outside the gene matches: 6. This CDR3 comprises 14 residues. The CDR3 bases are TGTGCCAGCAGCTCGACAGGGAGCGGTGAAAAACTGTTTTTT. It translates to CASSSTGSGEKLFF.

The CDR3 sequence: CASSATSSGSTDTQYF. CDR3 DNA sequence: TGTGCCAGCAGCGCGACGAGTAGCGGGAGCACAGATACGCAGTATTTT. The rearrangement uses TRBV5-6 and TRBJ2-3, with 7 bases that match TRBD2. Germline CDR1 is SGHDT and CDR2 is YYEEEE. This CDR3 has 16 residues. J lost 0 bases, V lost 4 bases, and 8 bases had no gene match.

The chain combines TRBV4-3 with TRBJ2-3, with D tentatively TRBD2 (6 bases). Germline V gene data show CDR1 as LGHNA and CDR2 as YSLEER. The CDR3 is 17 residues long. The V end was cut by 0 bases, the J end by 0 bases, with 13 bases between. CDR3 sequence: CASSQEPSRGSTDTQYF. The CDR3 DNA follows: TGCGCCAGCAGCCAAGAACCTTCGCGGGGAAGCACAGATACGCAGTATTTT.